This T cell receptor beta chain was sequenced in a study of neurological immune-mediated disorders. Study observations and caveats: For the multiple sclerosis repertoire cluster, no association with any clinical or MRI feature was found. The greatest TCR clonal expansion occurred in HTLV-1-associated myelopathy and the least in multiple sclerosis, which fell below healthy controls.

Trimming removed 2 bases from V and 6 bases from J; junction bases left unmatched: 16. The CDR3 spans 17 residues. Germline loops: CDR1 SGHDT, CDR2 YYEEEE. Synthesis of cDNA was performed by 5'RACE using 10-nucleotide random UMIs. TCRdb analysed the 5' RACE reads with MiXCR anew, one entry per CDR3 protein. The repertoire has 100,000 or so distinct CDR3 sequences, approximately 3.3% of them found once; the top ten carry roughly 6%. The starting material, 2 million PBMCs stored at -80 C, gave rise to the unsorted libraries. About this clonotype: What it recognizes is unknown. A single base separates this from a much larger clone, so it may be a read error. Lacking the conserved final phenylalanine or tryptophan, this CDR3 likely reflects a read error.

The TCR sequence derives from a woman aged 18-30 years with multiple sclerosis. The sequencing input was PBMCs. V is TRBV5-6 and J is TRBJ1-2; TRBD1 aligns across 7 bases. The CDR3, as DNA: TGTGCCAGCAGCTTTTCCTTGACAGGGCGTTCAAGCGATGGCTACACCATC. This sequence encodes CASSFSLTGRSSDGYTI.